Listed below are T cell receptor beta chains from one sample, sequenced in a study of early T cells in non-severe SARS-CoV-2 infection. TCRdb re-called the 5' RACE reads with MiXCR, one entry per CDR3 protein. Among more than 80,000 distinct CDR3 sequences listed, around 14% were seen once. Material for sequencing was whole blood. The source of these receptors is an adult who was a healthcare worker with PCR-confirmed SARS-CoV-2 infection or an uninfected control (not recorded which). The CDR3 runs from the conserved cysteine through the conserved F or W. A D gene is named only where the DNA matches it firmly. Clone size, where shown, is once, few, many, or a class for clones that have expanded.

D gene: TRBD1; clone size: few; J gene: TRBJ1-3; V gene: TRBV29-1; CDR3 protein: CSGTGGNTIYF; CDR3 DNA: TGCAGCGGAACAGGGGGCAACACCATATATTTT
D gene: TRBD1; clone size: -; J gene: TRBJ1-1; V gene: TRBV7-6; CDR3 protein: CASSIPTGEAFF; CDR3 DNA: TGTGCCAGCAGCATCCCGACAGGGGAAGCTTTCTTT
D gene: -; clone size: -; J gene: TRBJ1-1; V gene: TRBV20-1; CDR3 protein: CSASYSVNTEAFF; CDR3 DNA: TGCAGTGCTAGCTATTCGGTCAACACTGAAGCTTTCTTT
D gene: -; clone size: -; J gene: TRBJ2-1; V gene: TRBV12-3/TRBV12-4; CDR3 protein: CASSFRVGEQFF; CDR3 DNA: TGTGCCAGCAGTTTCAGGGTTGGAGAGCAGTTCTTC
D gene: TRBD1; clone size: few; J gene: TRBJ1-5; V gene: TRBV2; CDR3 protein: CASRADRVNQPQHF; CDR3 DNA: TGTGCCAGCAGGGCGGACAGGGTCAATCAGCCCCAGCATTTT
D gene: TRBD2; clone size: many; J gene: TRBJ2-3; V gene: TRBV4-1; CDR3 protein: CASSQLAGGTDTQYF; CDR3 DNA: TGCGCCAGCAGCCAACTAGCGGGGGGCACAGATACGCAGTATTTT
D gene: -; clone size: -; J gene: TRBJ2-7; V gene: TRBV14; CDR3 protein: CASSQETGPYEQYF; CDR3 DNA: TGTGCCAGCAGCCAAGAGACAGGACCCTACGAGCAGTACTTC
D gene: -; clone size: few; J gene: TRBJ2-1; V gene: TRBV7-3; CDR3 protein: CASSFPSLSGRDSYNEQFF; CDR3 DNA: TGTGCCAGCAGCTTCCCCTCACTTAGCGGAAGAGACTCCTACAATGAGCAGTTCTTC
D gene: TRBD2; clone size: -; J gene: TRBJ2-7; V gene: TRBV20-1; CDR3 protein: CSAKPSGRDSYEQYF; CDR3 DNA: TGCAGTGCCAAACCTAGCGGGAGGGATTCCTACGAGCAGTACTTC
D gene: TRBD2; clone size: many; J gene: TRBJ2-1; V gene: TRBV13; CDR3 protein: CASSLSPGTSGYNEQFF; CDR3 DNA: TGTGCCAGCAGCTTATCTCCCGGGACTAGCGGCTACAATGAGCAGTTCTTC
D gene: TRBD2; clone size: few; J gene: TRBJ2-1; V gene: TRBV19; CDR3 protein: CASSILGLAGASAYNEQFF; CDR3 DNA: TGTGCCAGTAGTATACTCGGACTAGCGGGAGCGTCGGCCTACAATGAGCAGTTCTTC
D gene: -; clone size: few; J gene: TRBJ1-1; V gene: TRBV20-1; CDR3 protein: CSARDGRDSNTEAFF; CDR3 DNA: TGCAGTGCTAGAGATGGTAGGGATTCGAACACTGAAGCTTTCTTT
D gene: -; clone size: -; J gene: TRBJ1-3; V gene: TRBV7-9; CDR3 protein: CASSAALDRYVNTIYF; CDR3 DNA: TGTGCCAGCAGCGCCGCCCTCGACAGATACGTAAACACCATATATTTT
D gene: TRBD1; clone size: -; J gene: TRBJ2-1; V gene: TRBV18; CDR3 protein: CASSHARGREQFF; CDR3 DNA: TGTGCCAGCTCTCACGCTAGGGGGCGTGAGCAGTTCTTC
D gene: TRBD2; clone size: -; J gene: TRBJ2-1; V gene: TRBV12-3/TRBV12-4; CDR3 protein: CASSLGGRGYNEQFF; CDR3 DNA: TGTGCCAGCAGTTTGGGCGGGAGGGGCTACAATGAGCAGTTCTTC
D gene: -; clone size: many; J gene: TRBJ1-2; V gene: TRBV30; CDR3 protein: CACSDHQGQGGYTF; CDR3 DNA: TGTGCCTGTTCTGACCACCAGGGGCAGGGCGGCTACACCTTC
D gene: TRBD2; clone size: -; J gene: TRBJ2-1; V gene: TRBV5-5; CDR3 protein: CASSLGLAGFLFF; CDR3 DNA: TGTGCCAGCAGCTTGGGACTAGCGGGCTTCTTGTTCTTC
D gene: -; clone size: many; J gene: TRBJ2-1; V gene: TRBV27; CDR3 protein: CASSLYGANANEQFF; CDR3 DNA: TGTGCCAGCAGTTTATACGGGGCCAACGCGAATGAGCAGTTCTTC
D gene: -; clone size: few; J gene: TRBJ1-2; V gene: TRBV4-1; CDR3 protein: CASSQDPFYYGYTF; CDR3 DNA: TGCGCCAGCAGCCAAGATCCCTTTTACTATGGCTACACCTTC
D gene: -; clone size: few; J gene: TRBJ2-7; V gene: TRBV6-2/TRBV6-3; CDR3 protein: CASSMAGFIYEQYF; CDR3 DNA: TGTGCCAGCTCCATGGCGGGGTTTATCTACGAGCAGTACTTC
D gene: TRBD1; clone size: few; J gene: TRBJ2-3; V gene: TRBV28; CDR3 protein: CASSNHRGRTDTQYF; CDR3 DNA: TGTGCCAGCAGTAATCACAGGGGGCGGACAGATACGCAGTATTTT
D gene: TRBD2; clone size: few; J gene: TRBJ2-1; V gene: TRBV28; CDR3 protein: CASSLWASGSRFNEQFF; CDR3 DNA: TGTGCCAGCAGTTTATGGGCTAGCGGGAGCCGTTTCAATGAGCAGTTCTTC
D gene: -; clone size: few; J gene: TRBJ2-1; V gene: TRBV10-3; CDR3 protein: CAISFGMGNEQFF; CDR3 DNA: TGTGCCATCAGTTTTGGGATGGGGAATGAGCAGTTCTTC
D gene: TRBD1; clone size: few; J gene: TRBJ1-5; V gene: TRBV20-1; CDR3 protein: CSANGDSNQPQHF; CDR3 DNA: TGCAGTGCCAATGGGGACAGTAATCAGCCCCAGCATTTT
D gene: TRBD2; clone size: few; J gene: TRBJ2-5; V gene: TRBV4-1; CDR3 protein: CASGSGEAGGETQYF; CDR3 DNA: TGCGCCAGCGGATCAGGGGAAGCGGGAGGCGAGACCCAGTACTTC
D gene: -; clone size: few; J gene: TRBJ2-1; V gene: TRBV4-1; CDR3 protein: CASSQSWGDEQFF; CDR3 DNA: TGCGCCAGCAGCCAATCGTGGGGAGATGAGCAGTTCTTC
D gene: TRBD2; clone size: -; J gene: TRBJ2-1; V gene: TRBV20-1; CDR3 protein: CSAPGLAGETHYNEQFF; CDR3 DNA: TGCAGTGCCCCGGGACTAGCGGGAGAGACGCACTACAATGAGCAGTTCTTC
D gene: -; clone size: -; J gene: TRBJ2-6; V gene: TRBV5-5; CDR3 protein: CASSRTWGRTGANVLTF; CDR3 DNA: TGTGCCAGCAGCCGTACATGGGGCCGAACTGGGGCCAACGTCCTGACTTTC
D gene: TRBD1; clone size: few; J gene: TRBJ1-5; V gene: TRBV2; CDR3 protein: CASSTNRGTGRVSNQPQHF; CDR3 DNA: TGTGCCAGCAGCACAAACAGAGGGACAGGGCGAGTTTCCAATCAGCCCCAGCATTTT
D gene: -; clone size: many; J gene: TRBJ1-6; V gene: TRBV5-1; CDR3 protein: CASSLASRVGNSPLHF; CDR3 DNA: TGCGCCAGCAGCTTGGCCAGCAGGGTGGGGAATTCACCCCTCCACTTT
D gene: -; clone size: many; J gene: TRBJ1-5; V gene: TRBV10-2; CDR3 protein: CASRRNSNQPQHF; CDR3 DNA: TGCGCCAGCAGACGTAATAGCAATCAGCCCCAGCATTTT
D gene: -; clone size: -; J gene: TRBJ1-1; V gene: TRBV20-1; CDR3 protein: CSAPPYTGSTEAFF; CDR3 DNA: TGCAGTGCTCCCCCTTATACAGGGTCCACTGAAGCTTTCTTT
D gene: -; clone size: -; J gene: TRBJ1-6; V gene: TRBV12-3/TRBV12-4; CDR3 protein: CASSLALRGNSPLHF; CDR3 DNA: TGTGCCAGCAGTTTAGCGTTGCGGGGAAATTCACCCCTCCACTTT
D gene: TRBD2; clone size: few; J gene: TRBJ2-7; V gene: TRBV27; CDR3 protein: CASSLQREAPEQYF; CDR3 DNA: TGTGCCAGCAGTTTGCAGCGGGAGGCCCCCGAGCAGTACTTC
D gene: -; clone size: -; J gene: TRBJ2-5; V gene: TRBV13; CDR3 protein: CASSLGRGKTQYF; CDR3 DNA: TGTGCCAGCAGCTTAGGCCGTGGCAAGACCCAGTACTTC
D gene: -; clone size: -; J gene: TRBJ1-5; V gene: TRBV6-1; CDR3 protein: CASSEQRPPSNQPQHF; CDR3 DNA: TGTGCCAGCAGTGAACAGAGACCTCCAAGCAATCAGCCCCAGCATTTT
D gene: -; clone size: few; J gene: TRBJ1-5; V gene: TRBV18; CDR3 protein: CASTPGGNQPQHF; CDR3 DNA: TGTGCCAGCACCCCGGGGGGTAATCAGCCCCAGCATTTT
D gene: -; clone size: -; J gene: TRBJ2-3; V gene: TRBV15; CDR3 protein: CATSRDNNRVFPDTQYF; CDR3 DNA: TGTGCCACCAGCAGAGATAACAACAGGGTCTTCCCAGATACGCAGTATTTT
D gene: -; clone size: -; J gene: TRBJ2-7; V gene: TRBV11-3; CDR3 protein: CASSFSYSSEQYF; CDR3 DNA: TGTGCCAGCAGCTTTTCGTATAGTAGTGAGCAGTACTTC